Shown below are 27 T cell receptor beta chains from a single sample sequenced in a study of cytomegalovirus exposure and HLA in healthy donors. The PCR ran on 60 Vbeta and 13 Jbeta primers. The data were produced by immunoSEQ multiplex PCR, yet TCRdb's version contains in-frame clones alone and is incomplete. The data contain 110,000 or so clones, 76% of them singletons. What was sequenced was PBMCs. These receptors were obtained from a man in his forties in good health and CMV-seropositive.

This chain links TRBV29-1 with TRBJ2-1; D possibly corresponds to TRBD2 (6 bases). There are 13 residues in the CDR3. The germline CDR1 and CDR2 sequences are SQVTM and ANQGSEA. Here the CDR3 reads CSATSLYYNEQFF. The CDR3 region has the DNA TGCAGTGCGACTAGTTTGTATTACAATGAGCAGTTCTTC.

The chain employs TRBV11-2 and TRBJ2-7; unclear D gene. V was shortened by 6 bases and J by 4 bases, with 10 bases between the two germline ends. CDR1 is SGHAT and CDR2 is FQNNGV in the germline V gene. There are 12 residues in the CDR3. CDR3 DNA: TGTGCCAGCAGTAAAGAGTCTTACGAGCAGTACTTC. Protein product: CASSKESYEQYF.

This sequence joins TRBV2 and TRBJ2-1; 10 bases agree with TRBD2. The germline gives CDR1 SNHLY, CDR2 FYNNEI. J gave up 9 bases and V 7 bases, and 12 bases lay outside the gene matches. The CDR3 sequence is 15 residues long. The CDR3: CASTLRLAGVGEQFF. The CDR3 nucleotides are TGTGCCAGCACCCTGAGGCTAGCGGGAGTAGGTGAGCAGTTCTTC.

The chain couples TRBV28 to TRBJ1-5; no reliable D call. Trimming cost V 4 bases and J 7 bases, with 14 bases left between them. Germline CDR1 is MDHEN and CDR2 is SYDVKM. This CDR3 region has 14 residues. The CDR3 here is CASSSKRFEQPQHF. CDR3 in DNA: TGTGCCAGCAGTTCCAAGAGATTCGAGCAGCCCCAGCATTTT.

The chain employs TRBV9 and TRBJ1-2; 11 bases are a match to TRBD1. V lost 4 bases and J lost 7; bases outside the gene matches: 6. CDR3 size: 14 residues. Germline V gene data show CDR1 as SGDLS and CDR2 as YYNGEE. The CDR3 DNA reads TGTGCCAGCAGCTTCGGACAGGGGGCGGGTGGCTACACCTTC. Its translation is CASSFGQGAGGYTF.

This clone was detected only a few times. This chain links TRBV5-6 with TRBJ1-2, with TRBD1 matching 7 bases. CDR3 length equals 16 residues. V shed 3 bases, J shed 2 bases, and the junction held 10 bases outside the gene matches. The germline V gene encodes CDR1 SGHDT and CDR2 YYEEEE. The CDR3 sequence is CASSSRDRALNYGYTF. CDR3 DNA: TGTGCCAGCAGCTCGCGCGACAGGGCCCTAAACTATGGCTACACCTTC.

This clone was observed a handful of times. The chain carries TRBV7-6 and TRBJ2-1, with 10 bases that match TRBD2. The CDR3 is 15 amino acids. Germline V lookup: CDR1 SGHVS, CDR2 FNYEAQ. V shed 8 bases and J 8 bases; nucleotides not matched to a gene: 12. CDR3 bases: TGTGCCAGCGGACGTAGCGGGGGGCCGGGGGATGAGCAGTTCTTC. This translates into CASGRSGGPGDEQFF.

The genes are TRBV7-9 and TRBJ2-1; TRBD2 agrees at 8 bases. This CDR3 has 15 amino acids. Per germline, CDR1 SEHNR and CDR2 FQNEAQ (reference sequence). The ends lost 5 bases at V and 5 bases at J; junction bases unmatched: 8. CDR3: CASSLGGARNNEQFF. The CDR3 region has the DNA TGTGCCAGCAGCCTCGGGGGGGCCCGAAACAATGAGCAGTTCTTC.

V gene TRBV6-5 combines with J gene TRBJ2-7, with TRBD1 identical over 7 bases. The trim removed 6 bases at V and 3 bases at J, leaving 5 bases unmatched. Germline CDR1 is MNHEY and CDR2 is SVGAGI. This CDR3 contains 13 residues. The CDR3 DNA sequence: TGTGCCAGCAGATTCACAGGGGTCTACGAGCAGTACTTC. Residues: CASRFTGVYEQYF.

This clone was seen only a few times. The gene calls are TRBV6-1 and TRBJ1-5; D is undetermined. This CDR3 spans 13 amino acids. V dropped 6 bases and J dropped 5 bases, with 11 bases sitting between them. Germline loops: CDR1 MNHNS, CDR2 SASEGT. This CDR3 is CASRSTDYQPQHF. DNA for the CDR3: TGTGCCAGCAGATCGACGGACTATCAGCCCCAGCATTTT.

This clone occurred once. This chain uses TRBV28 with TRBJ1-2, with 10 bases identical to TRBD1. The J segment lost 1 base and the V segment lost 8 bases, leaving 7 bases of the junction unmatched. The CDR3 spans 15 residues. The germline CDR1 and CDR2 sequences are MDHEN and SYDVKM. CDR3 in amino acids: CASRTGGTFNYGYTF. CDR3 DNA sequence: TGTGCCAGCCGGACAGGGGGAACTTTTAACTATGGCTACACCTTC.

This chain links TRBV7-2 with TRBJ2-4, with 16 bases fitting TRBD2. V gave up 4 bases and J gave up 5 bases; unmatched junction bases: 5. The CDR3 covers 17 residues. CDR1 is SGHTA and CDR2 is FQGNSA in the germline V gene. This CDR3 is CASSSSGTSGRENIQYF. CDR3 in DNA: TGTGCCAGCAGCTCATCCGGGACTAGCGGGAGGGAAAACATTCAGTACTTC.

The chain uses TRBV18 and TRBJ1-1, with D possibly being TRBD1 (5 bases). V was cut by 0 bases and J by 1 base, with 9 bases left in between. Germline V gene sequence: CDR1 KGHSH, CDR2 LQKENI. CDR3 length equals 15 residues. The CDR3 spells CASSPPAGPNTEAFF. In DNA form, the CDR3 reads TGTGCCAGCTCACCACCCGCGGGACCGAACACTGAAGCTTTCTTT.

The V call is TRBV10-3, the J call TRBJ2-5; 8 bases agree with TRBD2. The CDR3 runs to 15 residues. V shed 6 bases, J shed 2 bases, and the junction held 8 bases outside the gene matches. Germline V gene sequence: CDR1 ENHRY, CDR2 SYGVKD. The CDR3 nucleotides are TGTGCCATCAGCAGCGGGGGCACGCAGCAAGAGACCCAGTACTTC. Its translation is CAISSGGTQQETQYF.

The rearrangement links TRBV11-2 to TRBJ1-3; no firm D call. CDR3 length: 14 residues. Germline V CDR1 and CDR2: SGHAT, FQNNGV. The V and J ends lost 3 bases and 0 bases respectively, with 6 bases between them. The CDR3 here is CASSFSYSGNTIYF. CDR3 nucleotide sequence: TGTGCCAGCAGCTTTAGCTACTCTGGAAACACCATATATTTT.

The chain employs TRBV28 and TRBJ2-2; D gene unclear. The germline V and J ends were trimmed by 7 bases and 3 bases, with 9 bases remaining between them. Per germline, CDR1 MDHEN and CDR2 SYDVKM. This CDR3 comprises 13 residues. CDR3 DNA: TGTGCCAGCAACTTCCTAGACACCGGGGAGCTGTTTTTT. It translates to CASNFLDTGELFF.

CDR3 residues: CATGGDYSYNEQFF. In DNA form, the CDR3 reads TGTGCCACGGGAGGAGATTATTCCTACAATGAGCAGTTCTTC. This chain connects TRBV6-1 to TRBJ2-1, with 7 bases lining up with TRBD2. The CDR3 runs to 14 residues. Germline loops: CDR1 MNHNS, CDR2 SASEGT. Losses at the gene ends were 10 bases for V and 1 base for J; bases not matched to a gene: 7.

The V gene is TRBV5-4, the J gene TRBJ1-1, with D possibly being TRBD1 (5 bases). CDR1 and CDR2 (germline): SGHNT, YYREEE (reference sequence). The CDR3 is 15 residues long. Between the trimmed V and J ends, which lost 2 bases and 0 bases, there was a span of 11 bases. The CDR3 region has the DNA TGTGCCAGCAGCTTTGGGGGGACCTTGAACACTGAAGCTTTCTTT. It encodes CASSFGGTLNTEAFF.

The gene calls are TRBV2 and TRBJ1-5; tentatively, D is TRBD1 (6 bases). CDR3 size: 15 residues. Trimming shortened V by 8 bases and J by 4 bases, and 18 bases separated the two germline ends. Looked up from germline, CDR1 is SNHLY and CDR2 is FYNNEI. CDR3 residues: CASCRMAGANQPQHF. The CDR3 bases are TGTGCCAGCTGCCGGATGGCAGGGGCAAATCAGCCCCAGCATTTT.

V usage is TRBV29-1 and J usage is TRBJ1-2; D unresolved. Per the germline V gene, CDR1 is SQVTM and CDR2 is ANQGSEA. The ends were cut back, 3 bases at V and 2 bases at J, with 4 bases in the middle. This CDR3 is 11 amino acids long. The CDR3 is CSVDENYGYTF. For the CDR3, the DNA is TGCAGCGTTGATGAGAACTATGGCTACACCTTC.

This clone showed up just a few times. The V gene is TRBV5-6, the J gene TRBJ2-7; 8 positions match TRBD2. After removal of 1 base from V and 3 bases from J, the junction contained 9 bases not matched to a gene. The germline gives CDR1 SGHDT, CDR2 YYEEEE. The CDR3 loop spans 16 amino acids. The CDR3 region has the DNA TGTGCCAGCAGCTTGCTAAGGGCTAGCGGGTACTACGAGCAGTACTTC. It encodes CASSLLRASGYYEQYF. The full variable domain, completed using reference TRBV5-6 and TRBJ2-7, is DAGVTQSPTHLIKTRGQQVTLRCSPKSGHDTVSWYQQALGQGPQFIFQYYEEEERQRGNFPDRFSGHQFPNYSSELNVNALLLGDSALYLCASSLLRASGYYEQYFGPGTRLTVT.

CDR3 nucleotide sequence: TGTGCCAGCAGCTCCGGGACAGAAGTCTACGAGCAGTACTTC. It encodes CASSSGTEVYEQYF. The genes are TRBV7-2 and TRBJ2-7, with TRBD1 matching over 7 bases. V was pared by 4 bases and J by 3 bases, with 6 bases of the junction left unmatched. The CDR3 sequence is 14 residues long. CDR1 is SGHTA and CDR2 is FQGNSA in the germline V gene.

Notes on this clone: The same CDR3 also results from other DNA sequences found in this sample. The CDR3 is CASSSGGSYEQYF. CDR3 sequence (DNA): TGTGCCAGCAGTTCAGGGGGCTCCTACGAGCAGTACTTC. V gene TRBV28 combines with J gene TRBJ2-7; 7 bases align to TRBD1. The CDR3 consists of 13 residues. V lost 4 bases to trimming and J lost 0 bases; unmatched junction nucleotides: 0. Germline CDR1 and CDR2: MDHEN and SYDVKM.

J is TRBJ1-2 and V is TRBV6-5; 12 nucleotides match TRBD1. CDR3 size: 15 residues. From germline, CDR1 is MNHEY and CDR2 SVGAGI. J lost 4 bases, V lost 6 bases, and 6 bases had no gene match. In DNA, the CDR3 is TGTGCCAGCAGACCGGGACAGGGGGCAATCTATGGCTACACCTTC. This gives the protein CASRPGQGAIYGYTF.

The gene calls are TRBV29-1 and TRBJ2-7, with D tentatively TRBD1 (5 bases). Germline CDR1 reads SQVTM; CDR2 reads ANQGSEA. Trimming shortened V by 4 bases and J by 4 bases, and 11 bases separated the two germline ends. The CDR3 runs 12 residues. The CDR3 sequence is CSVVQGTYEQYF. The CDR3 bases are TGCAGCGTTGTTCAGGGAACGTACGAGCAGTACTTC.

The chain has TRBV7-3 and TRBJ1-1; the D is unclear. This CDR3 spans 13 amino acids. V lost 0 bases and J 11 bases, leaving 13 bases between the germline ends. Looked up from germline, CDR1 is SGHTA and CDR2 is FQGTGA. Here the CDR3 DNA reads TGTGCCAGCAGCTTAACTCGGCGAGAAGCGGCTTTCTTT. It yields the protein CASSLTRREAAFF. The full variable domain, with the rest looked up from reference TRBV7-3 and TRBJ1-1, is GAGVSQTPSNKVTEKGKYVELRCDPISGHTALYWYRQSLGQGPEFLIYFQGTGAADDSGLPNDRFFAVRPEGSVSTLKIQRTERGDSAVYLCASSLTRREAAFFGQGTRLTVV.

This chain connects TRBV6-1 to TRBJ2-7, with unresolved D. Trimming removed 5 bases at V and 3 bases at J, with 14 bases between. CDR1 and CDR2 from the germline V gene are MNHNS and SASEGT. This CDR3 region has 14 residues. CDR3 DNA: TGTGCCAGCAGTCGTACGGGTCGGGTCTACGAGCAGTACTTC. Its protein product is CASSRTGRVYEQYF.